The clone carrying this T cell receptor (beta chain) was counted only a few times. This entry is derived from a study of T-cell memory formation after mild COVID-19. The CDR3 length is 16 residues. Germline CDR1 reads SGHTA; CDR2 reads FQGNSA. V dropped 2 bases and J dropped 2; count of bases not matched to a gene: 5. TCRdb re-analysed the 5' RACE reads in MiXCR, keeping a single row per CDR3 protein. The table shows about 180,000 distinct CDR3 sequences, with approximately 16% occurring only once. Sequenced sample: PBMCs or a T cell subset sorted from them (not recorded which). The chain has TRBV7-2 and TRBJ2-5; 10 bases map to TRBD2. This receptor was taken from an adult woman who had mild COVID-19 (a few samples of this study predate the infection). Cell type and time point are not known. This chain's CDR3 is CASSLRASGGQETQYF. The CDR3 DNA reads TGTGCCAGCAGCTTACGGGCTAGCGGGGGACAAGAGACCCAGTACTTC.